The subject of this entry is one T cell receptor (beta chain). This sample is part of a study of blood T cell repertoires in COVID-19. Across the study: Sources were T cells, B-cell-depleted T cells, or PBMCs; the material itself was cDNA or gDNA.

In terms of age and location, participants ranged from about 18 to 95 years and lived in about two dozen US areas. Symptom resolution, clearance, or two negative PCRs marked donors in Cohort 3 as recovered. How the authors handled the data: Amplification of reference gene primers provided the estimated nucleated cell counts. Produced via immunoSEQ multiplex PCR; TCRdb's table is partial and in-frame only. V, J and clone size derive from that table, while D and trimming were established from the DNA sequence. Of 300,000 to 350,000 clones listed, roughly 90% are singletons. The CDR3 has 14 amino acids. The germline V and J ends were trimmed by 3 bases and 4 bases, with 9 bases remaining between them. Germline V lookup: CDR1 SEHNR, CDR2 FQNEAQ (reference sequence).

The TCR comes from a woman younger than 45 who had recovered from COVID-19. The V call is TRBV7-9, the J call TRBJ1-4, with D uncertain. The sample taken for sequencing was PBMCs or T cells enriched from blood (not recorded which). DNA of the CDR3: TGTGCCAGCAGCTTGTCCCTCCTTAATGAAAAACTGTTTTTT. This translates into CASSLSLLNEKLFF.